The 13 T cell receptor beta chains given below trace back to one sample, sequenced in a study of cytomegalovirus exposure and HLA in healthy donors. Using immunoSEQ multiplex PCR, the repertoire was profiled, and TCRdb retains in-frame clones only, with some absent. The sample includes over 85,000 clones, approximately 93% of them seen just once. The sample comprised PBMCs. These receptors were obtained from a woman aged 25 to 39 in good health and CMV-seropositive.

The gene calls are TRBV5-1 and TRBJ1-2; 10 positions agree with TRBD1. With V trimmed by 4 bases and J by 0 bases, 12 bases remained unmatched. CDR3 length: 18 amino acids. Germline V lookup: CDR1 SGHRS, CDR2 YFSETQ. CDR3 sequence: CASSPGTGALPTNYGYTF. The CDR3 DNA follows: TGCGCCAGCAGCCCTGGGACAGGGGCCCTCCCAACTAACTATGGCTACACCTTC.

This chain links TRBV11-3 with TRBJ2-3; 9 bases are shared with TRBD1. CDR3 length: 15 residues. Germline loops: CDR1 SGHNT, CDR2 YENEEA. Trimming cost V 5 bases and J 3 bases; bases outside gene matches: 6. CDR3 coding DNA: TGTGCCAGCAGCCCGGACAGGGGAGGGACAGATACGCAGTATTTT. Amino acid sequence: CASSPDRGGTDTQYF.

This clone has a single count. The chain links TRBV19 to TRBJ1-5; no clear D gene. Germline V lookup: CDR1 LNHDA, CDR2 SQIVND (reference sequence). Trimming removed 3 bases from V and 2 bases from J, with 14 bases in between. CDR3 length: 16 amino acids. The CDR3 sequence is CASSISIRWGNQPQHF. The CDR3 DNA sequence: TGTGCCAGTAGTATTAGCATTCGCTGGGGCAATCAGCCCCAGCATTTT.

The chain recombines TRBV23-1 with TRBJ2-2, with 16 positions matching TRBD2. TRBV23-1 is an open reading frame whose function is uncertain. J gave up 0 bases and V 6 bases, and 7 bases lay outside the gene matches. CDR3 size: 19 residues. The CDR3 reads CASSPGTSGRVPNTGELFF. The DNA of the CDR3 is TGCGCCAGCAGCCCAGGGACTAGCGGGAGGGTACCGAACACCGGGGAGCTGTTTTTT.

The CDR3 here is CASSSTIPRSYEQYF. As DNA, the CDR3 is TGTGCCAGCAGCTCTACCATTCCGCGGTCCTACGAGCAGTACTTC. V and J are TRBV7-9 and TRBJ2-7; D remains unclear. With 4 bases removed from V and 1 base from J, the gap between germline ends came to 14 bases. CDR3 length: 15 residues. CDR1 SEHNR and CDR2 FQNEAQ come from the germline V gene (reference sequence).

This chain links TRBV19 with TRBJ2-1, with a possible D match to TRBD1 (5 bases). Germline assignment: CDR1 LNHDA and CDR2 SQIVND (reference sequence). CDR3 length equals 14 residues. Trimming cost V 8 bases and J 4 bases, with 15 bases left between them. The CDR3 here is CASALRAGYNEQFF. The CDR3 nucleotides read TGTGCCAGTGCCCTACGGGCAGGGTACAATGAGCAGTTCTTC. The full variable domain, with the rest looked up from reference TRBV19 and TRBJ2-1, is DGGITQSPKYLFRKEGQNVTLSCEQNLNHDAMYWYRQDPGQGLRLIYYSQIVNDFQKGDIAEGYSVSREKKESFPLTVTSAQKNPTAFYLCASALRAGYNEQFFGPGTRLTVL.

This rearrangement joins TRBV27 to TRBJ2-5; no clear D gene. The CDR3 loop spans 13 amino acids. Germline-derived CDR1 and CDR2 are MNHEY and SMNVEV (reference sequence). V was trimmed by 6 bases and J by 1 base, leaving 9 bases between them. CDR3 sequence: CASSLTLQETQYF. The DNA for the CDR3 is TGTGCCAGCAGCCTTACTCTCCAAGAGACCCAGTACTTC.

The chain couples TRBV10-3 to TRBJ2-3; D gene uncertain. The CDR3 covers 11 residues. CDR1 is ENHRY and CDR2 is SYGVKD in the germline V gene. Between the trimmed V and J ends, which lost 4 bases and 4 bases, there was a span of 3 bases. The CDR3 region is CAISAADTQYF. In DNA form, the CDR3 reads TGTGCCATCAGTGCAGCAGATACGCAGTATTTT.

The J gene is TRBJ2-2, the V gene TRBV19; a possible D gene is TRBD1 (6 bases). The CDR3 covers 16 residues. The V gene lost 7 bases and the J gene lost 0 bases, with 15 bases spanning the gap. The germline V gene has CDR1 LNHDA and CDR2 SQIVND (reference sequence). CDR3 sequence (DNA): TGTGCCAGTAAACCGGTGGGGGCGTCGAACACCGGGGAGCTGTTTTTT. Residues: CASKPVGASNTGELFF.

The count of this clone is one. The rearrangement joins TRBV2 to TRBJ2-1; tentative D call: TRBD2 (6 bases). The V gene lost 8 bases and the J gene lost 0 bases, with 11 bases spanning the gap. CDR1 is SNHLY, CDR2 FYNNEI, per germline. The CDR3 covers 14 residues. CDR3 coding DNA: TGTGCCAGCGAAGCGGGTAGCTCCTACAATGAGCAGTTCTTC. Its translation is CASEAGSSYNEQFF.

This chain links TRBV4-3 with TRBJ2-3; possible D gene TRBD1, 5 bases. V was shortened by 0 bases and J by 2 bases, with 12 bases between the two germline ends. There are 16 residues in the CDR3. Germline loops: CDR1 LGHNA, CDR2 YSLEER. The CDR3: CASSQDGAPDTDTQYF. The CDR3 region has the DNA TGCGCCAGCAGCCAAGATGGGGCTCCGGACACAGATACGCAGTATTTT.

This CDR3 is CASSEWGQGGGELFF. CDR3 in DNA: TGTGCCAGCAGTGAATGGGGCCAGGGGGGCGGGGAGCTGTTTTTT. This chain connects TRBV2 to TRBJ2-2; TRBD1 is a possible D gene (7 bases). This CDR3 has 15 residues. The V end lost 2 bases, the J end lost 7 bases, and 14 bases lay between the germline ends. The germline CDR1 and CDR2 sequences are SNHLY and FYNNEI.

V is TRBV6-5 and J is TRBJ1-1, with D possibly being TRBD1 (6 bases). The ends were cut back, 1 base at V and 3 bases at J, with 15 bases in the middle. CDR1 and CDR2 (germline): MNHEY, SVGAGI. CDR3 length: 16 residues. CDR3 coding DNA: TGTGCCAGCAGTTACTGGGGCACAGGGAGCGACACTGAAGCTTTCTTT. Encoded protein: CASSYWGTGSDTEAFF.